Listed below are T cell receptor beta chains from one sample, sequenced in a study of response to subunit inactivated influenza vaccine. Each CDR3 protein is one row after TCRdb ran MiXCR on the RT-PCR reads. The data contain hundreds of thousands of distinct CDR3 sequences, more than 15% of them singletons. Here the sequenced sample was PBMCs from blood, taken roughly 12 days after vaccination. Source of these receptors: a man in his fifties who received an inactivated influenza vaccine. Both conserved end residues are part of each CDR3. The order of the fields is clone size, J gene, V gene, D gene, CDR3 protein, CDR3 DNA. The D gene is left open where the match is weak. Where a row states a size, it is once, few, many or the class of an expanded clone; other rows omit it.

>few|TRBJ2-5|TRBV20-1|.
CSARDGNLGMTQYF
TGCAGTGCTAGAGATGGGAACTTGGGGATGACCCAGTACTTC
>few|TRBJ2-7|TRBV12-3/TRBV12-4|TRBD1
CASRADRADHEQYF
TGTGCCAGCAGGGCTGACAGGGCGGACCACGAGCAGTACTTC
>many|TRBJ2-2|TRBV11-2|.
CASSLQGLMNTGELFF
TGTGCCAGCAGCTTACAGGGACTGATGAACACCGGGGAGCTGTTTTTT
>few|TRBJ1-1|TRBV4-3|.
CASSQLNSGWTEAFF
TGCGCCAGCAGCCAGCTCAACTCCGGTTGGACTGAAGCTTTCTTT
>many|TRBJ1-5|TRBV7-8|.
CASSLNRVTNQPQHF
TGTGCCAGCAGCTTGAACCGGGTCACCAATCAGCCCCAGCATTTT
>many|TRBJ2-1|TRBV7-8|.
CASSLGQEQFF
TGTGCCAGCAGCTTAGGCCAAGAGCAGTTCTTC
>.|TRBJ2-5|TRBV7-2|.
CASSLEREETQYF
TGTGCCAGCAGCTTAGAGAGGGAAGAGACCCAGTACTTC
>few|TRBJ2-2|TRBV4-1|TRBD2
CASKGSGRVDTGELFF
TGCGCCAGCAAGGGCTCCGGGAGGGTGGACACCGGGGAGCTGTTTTTT
>few|TRBJ2-7|TRBV5-1|.
CASTSQGFHEQYF
TGCGCCAGCACCTCGCAAGGGTTCCACGAGCAGTACTTC
>few|TRBJ2-7|TRBV10-2|.
CASSERGRPSYEQYF
TGCGCCAGCAGTGAGAGGGGACGCCCGTCCTACGAGCAGTACTTC
>few|TRBJ1-4|TRBV7-8|.
CAVGTAGEKLFF
TGTGCCGTGGGGACGGCGGGCGAAAAACTGTTTTTT
>many|TRBJ2-7|TRBV5-1|TRBD1
CASSQDRHEQYF
TGCGCCAGCAGCCAGGACAGGCACGAGCAGTACTTC
>.|TRBJ2-6|TRBV2|.
CASRAETGANVLTF
TGTGCCAGCAGAGCCGAAACTGGGGCCAACGTCCTGACTTTC
>many|TRBJ1-3|TRBV21-1|.
CASTLDRAGNTIYF
TGTGCCAGCACTCTAGACAGGGCTGGAAACACCATATATTTT
>.|TRBJ2-1|TRBV4-3|TRBD1
CASSQGTGGRSYNEQFF
TGCGCCAGCAGCCAGGGGACAGGGGGGCGAAGCTACAATGAGCAGTTCTTC
>few|TRBJ1-3|TRBV12-3/TRBV12-4|.
CASSLDIRFGGSSAIYF
TGTGCCAGCAGTTTAGATATCCGGTTCGGAGGATCCTCGGCCATATATTTT
>.|TRBJ2-7|TRBV5-1|.
CASSLSGTSEQYF
TGCGCCAGCAGCTTATCCGGGACCTCCGAGCAGTACTTC
>.|TRBJ2-7|TRBV7-2|.
CASSPLGTKTYEQYF
TGTGCCAGCAGCCCCCTAGGGACAAAGACCTACGAGCAGTACTTC
>few|TRBJ2-7|TRBV5-1|TRBD1
CASSLAGDRGYEQYF
TGCGCCAGCAGCTTGGCCGGGGACAGGGGCTACGAGCAGTACTTC
>few|TRBJ2-1|TRBV12-5|TRBD2
CASGPGGGPYNEQFF
TGTGCTAGTGGTCCCGGGGGGGGCCCATACAATGAGCAGTTCTTC
>many|TRBJ2-5|TRBV7-2|.
CASSFYSPTQYF
TGTGCCAGCAGCTTCTACAGTCCGACCCAGTACTTC
>.|TRBJ2-7|TRBV9|.
CASSKRQAAYEQYF
TGTGCCAGCAGCAAAAGACAGGCCGCCTACGAGCAGTACTTC
>few|TRBJ2-1|TRBV5-1|TRBD1
CASSWTGGDYNEQFF
TGCGCCAGCAGCTGGACAGGGGGGGACTACAATGAGCAGTTCTTC
>few|TRBJ1-3|TRBV5-1|TRBD1
CASSLEGQGIKTGNTIYF
TGCGCCAGCAGCTTGGAAGGACAGGGGATAAAAACTGGAAACACCATATATTTT
>.|TRBJ1-1|TRBV10-3|TRBD1
CAIADRGNTEAFF
TGTGCCATCGCAGACAGGGGGAACACTGAAGCTTTCTTT
>.|TRBJ2-2|TRBV7-9|.
CASSHLGVAGTGELFF
TGTGCCAGCAGCCACCTGGGGGTAGCTGGCACCGGGGAGCTGTTTTTT
>few|TRBJ1-4|TRBV30|TRBD1
CASNRDRNEKLFF
TGTGCCTCCAACAGGGACAGGAATGAAAAACTGTTTTTT
>.|TRBJ2-7|TRBV20-1|TRBD1
CSASNDRGIAYEQYF
TGCAGTGCTAGTAACGACAGGGGGATCGCCTACGAGCAGTACTTC
>.|TRBJ2-5|TRBV6-5|.
CASSSLGGQETQYF
TGTGCCAGCAGTTCCCTCGGTGGCCAAGAGACCCAGTACTTC
>once|TRBJ2-1|TRBV11-1|.
CASSLEPASCNEQFF
TGTGCCAGCAGCTTAGAGCCGGCGTCCTGCAATGAGCAGTTCTTC
>few|TRBJ2-7|TRBV5-4|.
CASSSLTLRAAHLTYEQYF
TGTGCCAGCAGCTCTCTCACCCTTCGAGCGGCTCATCTAACCTACGAGCAGTACTTC
>.|TRBJ1-1|TRBV10-3|TRBD1
CAIRGTGANTEAFF
TGTGCCATCAGGGGGACAGGGGCAAACACTGAAGCTTTCTTT
>.|TRBJ2-5|TRBV13|TRBD2
CASSLGGVAGWETQYF
TGTGCCAGCAGCTTGGGAGGTGTAGCGGGTTGGGAGACCCAGTACTTC
>.|TRBJ2-2|TRBV7-9|TRBD1
CASSLGEGGNTGELFF
TGTGCCAGCAGCTTAGGTGAAGGGGGCAACACCGGGGAGCTGTTTTTT
>.|TRBJ1-5|TRBV7-8|TRBD1
CASSFRRGQGINQPQHF
TGTGCCAGCAGCTTCCGCAGAGGACAGGGGATAAATCAGCCCCAGCATTTT
>few|TRBJ1-3|TRBV5-1|.
CASSFGVGGNTIYF
TGCGCCAGCAGCTTCGGAGTCGGCGGAAACACCATATATTTT
>.|TRBJ2-3|TRBV20-1|TRBD2
CSASLTSGRERDTQYF
TGCAGTGCTAGCCTGACTAGCGGGAGAGAGCGAGATACGCAGTATTTT
>.|TRBJ2-3|TRBV12-3/TRBV12-4|TRBD2
CASTARGAGTDTQYF
TGTGCCAGTACCGCGCGGGGGGCGGGCACAGATACGCAGTATTTT
>.|TRBJ2-3|TRBV5-1|TRBD2
CASSLEGTSGSYTQYF
TGCGCCAGCAGCCTGGAAGGGACTAGCGGGAGTTATACGCAGTATTTT
>.|TRBJ2-5|TRBV5-1|TRBD2
CASSLASGRAWETQYF
TGCGCCAGCAGCTTGGCCAGCGGGAGGGCCTGGGAGACCCAGTACTTC